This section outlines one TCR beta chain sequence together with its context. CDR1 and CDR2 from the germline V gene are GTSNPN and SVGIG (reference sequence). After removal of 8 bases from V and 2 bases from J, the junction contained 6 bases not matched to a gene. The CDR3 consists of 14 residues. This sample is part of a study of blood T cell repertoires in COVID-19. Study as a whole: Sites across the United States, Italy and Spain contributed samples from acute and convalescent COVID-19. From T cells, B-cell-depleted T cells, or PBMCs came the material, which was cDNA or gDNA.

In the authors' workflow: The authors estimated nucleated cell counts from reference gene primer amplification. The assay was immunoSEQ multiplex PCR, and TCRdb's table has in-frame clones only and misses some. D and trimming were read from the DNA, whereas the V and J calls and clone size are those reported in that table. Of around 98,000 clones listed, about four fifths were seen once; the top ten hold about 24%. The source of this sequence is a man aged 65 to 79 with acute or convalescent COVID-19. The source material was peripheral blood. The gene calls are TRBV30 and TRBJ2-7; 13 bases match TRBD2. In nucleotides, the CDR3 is TGTGCCACAATACTAGCGGGGGGGCCCTACGAGCAGTACTTC. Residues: CATILAGGPYEQYF. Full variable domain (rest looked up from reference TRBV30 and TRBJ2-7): SQTIHQWPATLVQPVGSPLSLECTVEGTSNPNLYWYRQAAGRGLQLLFYSVGIGQISSEVPQNLSASRPQDRQFILSSKKLLLSDSGFYLCATILAGGPYEQYFGPGTRLTVT.